The next 11 T cell receptor beta chains were all read from a single sample in a study of blood T cell repertoires in COVID-19. TCRdb's table, derived via immunoSEQ multiplex PCR, lists solely in-frame clones and lacks some. The sample includes around 60,000 clones, 75% to 95% of them seen just once. Sequencing input: peripheral blood. The receptors come from a woman of 80 years or more with active COVID-19.

The chain has TRBV2 and TRBJ2-7, with 10 bases identical to TRBD1. This CDR3 is 17 amino acids long. The V gene end was trimmed by 0 bases and the J gene end by 5 bases; junction bases not matched to a gene: 10. The germline CDR1 and CDR2 sequences are SNHLY and FYNNEI. CDR3 nucleotides: TGTGCCAGCAGTGAAGCGCTTCTGGGACAGGGGTTAAACGAGCAGTACGTC. As protein: CASSEALLGQGLNEQYV.

This rearrangement joins TRBV28 to TRBJ1-4, with 7 bases lining up with TRBD1. From germline, CDR1 is MDHEN and CDR2 SYDVKM. J lost 5 bases, V lost 10 bases, and 7 bases had no gene match. The CDR3 has 13 amino acids. The CDR3 loop is CAIRQGGNEKLFF. The CDR3 DNA sequence: TGTGCCATCCGACAGGGCGGCAATGAAAAACTGTTTTTT.

The rearrangement links TRBV7-2 to TRBJ2-1; D is perhaps TRBD2 (6 bases). The CDR3 sequence is 15 residues long. Germline V CDR1 and CDR2: SGHTA, FQGNSA. The V end was cut by 3 bases, the J end by 0 bases, with 9 bases between. CDR3 in amino acids: CASSFGRGSYNEQFF. DNA of the CDR3: TGTGCCAGCAGCTTTGGGCGGGGCTCCTACAATGAGCAGTTCTTC.

The chain combines TRBV3-1 (or the pseudogene TRBV3-2) with TRBJ2-7; 10 bases map to TRBD1. J was trimmed by 3 bases and V by 4 bases; bases with no gene match: 3. In germline, CDR1 is LGHDT, CDR2 YNNKEL (reference sequence). The CDR3 covers 14 residues. The CDR3 sequence is CASSLRTGGYEQYV. The DNA of the CDR3 is TGTGCCAGCAGCCTCCGGACAGGGGGCTACGAGCAGTACGTC.

Only one count was recorded for this clone. V usage is TRBV5-1 and J usage is TRBJ1-3, with D possibly TRBD1 on 6 matching bases. V shed 1 base and J shed 0 bases, with 11 bases lying between them. Germline V gene sequence: CDR1 SGHRS, CDR2 YFSETQ. The CDR3 covers 16 residues. In nucleotides, the CDR3 is TGCGCCAGCAGCTTGAACGACAGGATCTCTGGAAACACCATATATTTT. Its protein is CASSLNDRISGNTIYF.

This chain joins TRBV6-2 or TRBV6-3 and TRBJ1-1; possible D gene TRBD1, 6 bases. Per germline, CDR1 MNHEY and CDR2 SVGEGT. The V end lost 2 bases, the J end lost 1 base, and 17 bases lay between the germline ends. This CDR3 region has 17 residues. The DNA of the CDR3 is TGTGCCAGCAGTTACCCGAGGGGGGGAGCATGGAACACTGAAGCTTTCTTT. Translation gives CASSYPRGGAWNTEAFF.

This sequence joins TRBV5-6 and TRBJ1-5; maybe TRBD1 (6 bases). Germline CDR1 and CDR2: SGHDT and YYEEEE. This CDR3 has 14 residues. Trimming removed 4 bases at V and 7 bases at J, with 15 bases between. In DNA form, the CDR3 reads TGTGCCAGCAGCACCACAGGGATGGGGCAGCCCCAGCATTTT. The encoded protein is CASSTTGMGQPQHF.

The rearrangement uses TRBV2 and TRBJ2-3; D is unclear. The CDR3 is 13 amino acids. Germline-derived CDR1 and CDR2 are SNHLY and FYNNEI. With 10 bases removed from V and 6 bases from J, the gap between germline ends came to 17 bases. As DNA, the CDR3 is TGTGCCACCACCCCGGGTTTTTTGGATACGCAGTATTTT. This encodes CATTPGFLDTQYF.

The chain combines TRBV3-1 (or the pseudogene TRBV3-2) with TRBJ2-5, with 11 positions matching TRBD2. This CDR3 contains 17 residues. V lost 3 bases, J lost 5 bases, and 11 bases stayed unmatched. Germline-derived CDR1 and CDR2 are LGHDT and YNNKEL (reference sequence). The CDR3 sequence is CASSQTYILAGEETQYF. DNA for the CDR3: TGTGCCAGCAGCCAGACTTATATACTAGCGGGGGAGGAGACCCAGTACTTC.

The chain links TRBV2 to TRBJ2-7; D remains ambiguous. Trimming pared 3 bases from V and 7 bases from J, leaving 7 bases between. This CDR3 region has 11 residues. Germline V CDR1 and CDR2: SNHLY, FYNNEI. The CDR3 DNA reads as TGTGCCAGCAGTGAGGCCGGGGAGCAGTACTTC. Encoded protein: CASSEAGEQYF.

The genes are TRBV6-5 and TRBJ2-3; 9 bases line up with TRBD2. The germline gives CDR1 MNHEY, CDR2 SVGAGI. The V and J ends lost 6 bases and 4 bases, in that order; junction bases with no gene match: 5. The CDR3 has 14 amino acids. CDR3 sequence (DNA): TGTGCCAGCAGGAAACTAGCGGGTGCAGATACGCAGTATTTT. Amino acids: CASRKLAGADTQYF.